This TCR beta chain was obtained from a study of blood T cell repertoires in COVID-19. Study overall: Donors in the United States, Italy and Spain gave samples during acute or convalescent COVID-19. In each case, the material was cDNA or gDNA derived from T cells, B-cell-depleted T cells, or PBMCs.

In the authors' workflow: It was from reference gene primer amplification that nucleated cell counts were estimated. TCRdb keeps only in-frame clones here, not all; method: immunoSEQ multiplex PCR. The V and J calls and clone size are taken from that table; D and trimming were inferred from the DNA. The table records roughly 250,000 clones, around 90% of them present only once. V lost 3 bases and J lost 4; bases outside the gene matches: 5. The CDR3 runs 14 residues. Germline assignment: CDR1 GTSNPN and CDR2 SVGIG (reference sequence). This TCR came from a man aged 45 to 65 who had been exposed to COVID-19. J is TRBJ1-2 and V is TRBV30; 10 bases fit TRBD1. Material: PBMCs or T cells enriched from blood (not recorded which). CDR3: CAWSRQGAGYGYTF. CDR3 coding DNA: TGTGCCTGGAGCAGACAGGGGGCCGGCTATGGCTACACCTTC.